This T cell receptor beta chain comes out of a study of beta chain features in type 1 diabetes. Study at large: Healthy donors and patients had similar age, gender and cell yields.

Isolated RNA was reverse transcribed in full, so expressed TCRB transcripts were sequenced. Repertoires were generated with immunoSEQ multiplex PCR, while TCRdb's copy carries only in-frame clones and drops some. The data contain under 250,000 clones, roughly an eighth of them singletons. V lost 2 bases to trimming and J lost 5 bases, with 14 bases between them. The CDR3 is made up of 15 amino acids. Germline assignment: CDR1 SGDLS and CDR2 YYNGEE. CD4+ naive, central memory, regulatory and stem cell-like memory cells were sorted via CD45RO/CCR7/CD25/CD127/CD95/CD27. The chain recombines TRBV9 with TRBJ2-1; tentative D call: TRBD1 (5 bases). The sequenced sample was naive CD4+ T cells from blood. The sequence was obtained from a woman in her thirties or forties in good health. The CDR3 coding sequence is TGTGCCAGCAGCGTCAGGGCCTGGGCGGACAATGAGCAGTTCTTC. Amino acid sequence: CASSVRAWADNEQFF.